This T cell receptor (beta chain) was obtained from a study of T cell responses to AZD1222 COVID-19 vaccine. General study points: At study baseline, merely five or six AZD1222 recipients were seropositive. The donors showed a predominance of white British ancestry and of females, with possible underestimation of clonal diversity.

Notes on this clone: Its antigen is still unknown.

Some clones are missing from TCRdb's copy, which holds only in-frame ones; the method was immunoSEQ multiplex PCR. The data hold roughly 180,000 clones, with just over 90% observed a single time. This clonotype was obtained from an adult who received the AZD1222 COVID-19 vaccine. The material sequenced was peripheral blood, taken 28 days after the second AZD1222 dose.

The CDR3 nucleotides are TGTGCCAGCAAAGAACAGGGGGCGGTAGAAAAACTGTTTTTT. Protein sequence: CASKEQGAVEKLFF. The chain has TRBV6-6 and TRBJ1-4; 9 bases agree with TRBD1. Germline CDR1 and CDR2: MNHNY and SVGAGI (reference sequence). The CDR3 extends over 14 amino acids. The junction had 8 bases not matched to a gene; V was cut back by 7 bases and J by 8 bases.